These 4 T cell receptor beta chains share one sample of origin, sequenced in a study of T cell repertoires in cytomegalovirus infection (dated by TCRdb to between 2019 and 2020). The reads were generated on an Illumina HiSeq 1500. TCRdb trimmed the raw reads at Q25, called clones with MiXCR and kept productive beta chains. Rows are unified per CDR3 protein, each entry keeping the most common DNA and genes. For this sample the table gives more than 150,000 distinct CDR3 sequences, of which approximately 20% were detected only once. About 2.9% of the sample lies in the top ten. Sequencing was performed on PBMCs. These receptors were taken from a human donor in good health (CMV status not recorded). Some clones in this sample may be carry-over from other donors' samples.

A single count supports this clonotype. V usage is TRBV28 and J usage is TRBJ1-5, with D possibly being TRBD1 (6 bases). V lost 7 bases, J lost 1 base, and 17 bases lay in between. The CDR3 totals 16 residues. From germline, CDR1 is MDHEN and CDR2 SYDVKM. The CDR3 region is CASIINGGASNQPQHF. The DNA for the CDR3 is TGTGCCAGCATAATTAACGGGGGGGCCAGCAATCAGCCCCAGCATTTT. Combining the CDR3 with reference TRBV28 and TRBJ1-5 gives the whole variable domain DVKVTQSSRYLVKRTGEKVFLECVQDMDHENMFWYRQDPGLGLRLIYFSYDVKMKEKGDIPEGYSVSREKKERFSLILESASTNQTSMYLCASIINGGASNQPQHFGDGTRLSIL.

This chain joins TRBV20-1 and TRBJ2-3; D gene unclear. The CDR3 has 14 amino acids. V was cut by 3 bases and J by 1 base, with 11 bases left in between. The germline V gene encodes CDR1 DFQATT and CDR2 SNEGSKA (reference sequence). The CDR3 reads CSASPLVGTDTQYF. CDR3 sequence (DNA): TGCAGTGCTAGTCCGCTAGTCGGCACAGATACGCAGTATTTT.

To note about this clonotype: Germline is not matched at one junction end, which may reflect a read error. The V call is TRBV11-3, the J call TRBJ2-1; 10 bases fit TRBD2. Germline CDR1 is SGHNT and CDR2 is YENEEA. The CDR3 contains 17 residues. The CDR3 is CASSMGRDSGGYNERFF. Here the CDR3 DNA reads TGTGCCAGCAGCATGGGGCGAGATAGCGGGGGGTACAATGAGCGGTTCTTC.

This clonotype was observed a handful of times. The V call is TRBV7-9, the J call TRBJ1-2; 8 bases are a match to TRBD1. Trimming at V came to 5 bases and at J to 3 bases, leaving 5 bases not matched to a gene. CDR1 is SEHNR and CDR2 is FQNEAQ in the germline V gene (reference sequence). This CDR3 has 14 residues. CDR3 DNA sequence: TGTGCCAGCAGCCCTGGACAGGGCCACTATGGCTACACCTTC. This gives the protein CASSPGQGHYGYTF.